This T cell receptor (beta chain) was captured in a study of blood T cell repertoires in COVID-19. At the level of the study: T cells, B-cell-depleted T cells, or PBMCs supplied cDNA or gDNA.

In the authors' workflow: Nucleated cell counts were estimated from reference gene primer amplification. TCRdb's table, derived via immunoSEQ multiplex PCR, lists solely in-frame clones and lacks some. V and J calls plus clone size are reproduced from that table; the DNA served to infer D and trimming. The sample comprises 210,000 or so clones, under 90% of which are singletons, and about a fifth rests with the top ten. CDR1 and CDR2 from the germline V gene are SGHKS and YYEKEE (reference sequence). V shed 3 bases and J shed 0 bases, with 12 bases lying between them. The CDR3 consists of 15 residues.

The chain joins TRBV5-5 to TRBJ1-1; possible D gene TRBD1, 5 bases. Input material: peripheral blood. The TCR comes from a human donor in a cohort sampled during active COVID-19. The CDR3 loop is CASSWGGGVNTEAFF. CDR3 DNA sequence: TGTGCCAGCAGCTGGGGCGGTGGGGTGAACACTGAAGCTTTCTTT.